One sample yielded the 3 T cell receptor beta chains listed below, sequenced in a study of T-cell reconstitution after alpha-beta-depleted transplantation in children. Molecular barcoding with unique molecular identifiers was used for the TCRbeta library. TCRdb called the PCR reads again in MiXCR, with one record for every CDR3 protein. Of over 85,000 distinct CDR3 sequences listed, about 9.3% are singletons. Sequenced here: PBMCs from the stem cell graft donor, sampled from the stem cell graft. The receptors originated from a human donor who donated a stem cell graft to a child with acute lymphoblastic leukemia.

This clonotype was seen repeatedly, ten times or more. This sequence joins TRBV20-1 and TRBJ1-2, with D possibly being TRBD1 (5 bases). Germline V gene data show CDR1 as DFQATT and CDR2 as SNEGSKA (reference sequence). With 2 bases removed from V and 4 bases from J, the gap between germline ends came to 17 bases. The CDR3 sequence is 15 residues long. The CDR3 spells CSARPSDMRTYGYTF. The CDR3 DNA reads as TGCAGTGCTAGACCCTCGGACATGAGGACCTATGGCTACACCTTC.

This clonotype was seen at least ten times. V usage is TRBV20-1 and J usage is TRBJ2-3; 7 nucleotides line up with TRBD2. V lost 2 bases, J lost 0 bases, and 2 bases stayed unmatched. In germline, CDR1 is DFQATT, CDR2 SNEGSKA (reference sequence). CDR3 length: 14 amino acids. The CDR3 DNA reads TGCAGTGCTAGATGGACTAGAAGCACAGATACGCAGTATTTT. Amino acid sequence: CSARWTRSTDTQYF.

The table lists this clonotype with many counts. The V call is TRBV14, the J call TRBJ2-1; 7 bases are a match to TRBD2. V lost 1 base, J lost 3 bases, and 0 bases stayed unmatched. The CDR3 has 14 residues. CDR1 is SGHDN and CDR2 is FVKESK in the germline V gene. The CDR3: CASSQGGGYNEQFF. In DNA form, the CDR3 reads TGTGCCAGCAGCCAAGGCGGGGGCTACAATGAGCAGTTCTTC. Variable domain in full (rest from reference TRBV14 and TRBJ2-1): EAGVTQFPSHSVIEKGQTVTLRCDPISGHDNLYWYRRVMGKEIKFLLHFVKESKQDESGMPNNRFLAERTGGTYSTLKVQPAELEDSGVYFCASSQGGGYNEQFFGPGTRLTVL.